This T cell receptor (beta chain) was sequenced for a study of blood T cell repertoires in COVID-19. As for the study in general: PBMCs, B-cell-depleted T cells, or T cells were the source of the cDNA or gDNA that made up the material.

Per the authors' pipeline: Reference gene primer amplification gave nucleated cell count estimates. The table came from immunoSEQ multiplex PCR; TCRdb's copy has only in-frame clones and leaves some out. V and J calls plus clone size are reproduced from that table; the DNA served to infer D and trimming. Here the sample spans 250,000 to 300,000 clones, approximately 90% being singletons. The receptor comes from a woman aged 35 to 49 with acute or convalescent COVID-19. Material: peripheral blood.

In nucleotides, the CDR3 is TGTGCCAGCAGTGCAGACTACAATGAGCAGTTCTTC. This codes for CASSADYNEQFF. The chain couples TRBV2 to TRBJ2-1, with D unclear. Looked up from germline, CDR1 is SNHLY and CDR2 is FYNNEI. This CDR3 comprises 12 residues. V shed 4 bases and J shed 3 bases, with 4 bases lying between them.